This entry describes one T cell receptor beta chain. Its antigen is not identified. These data come from a study of cytomegalovirus exposure and HLA in healthy donors. The J segment lost 3 bases and the V segment lost 3 bases, leaving 5 bases of the junction unmatched. Germline CDR1 reads SEHNR; CDR2 reads FQNEAQ (reference sequence). The CDR3 is made up of 16 amino acids. The study's findings and limits: In terms of immune exposure information, only CMV serostatus was available. Reports indicated that the classifier achieved high specificity and sensitivity in diagnosing cytomegalovirus status. Trimming of TCR beta V- and J-genes showed a link, identified in a later analysis, to a missense DCLRE1C variant. Clonal expansion was found to be greater in HLA-associated TCR beta chains than in equally common others in a later analysis.

PCR amplification relied on 60 Vbeta primers (plus 13 Jbeta primers). Profiling relied on immunoSEQ multiplex PCR, and the TCRdb table lists in-frame clones only, not all of them. The table has under 200,000 clones, roughly 80% seen once; the top ten hold about 2.5%. Source material: PBMCs. The rearrangement links TRBV7-9 to TRBJ1-4; 9 bases line up with TRBD1. The TCR was taken from a male donor in good health and CMV-seronegative. CDR3 nucleotides: TGTGCCAGCAGCTTGGGGACAGGGATATCTAATGAAAAACTGTTTTTT. Translation gives CASSLGTGISNEKLFF.